This T cell receptor (beta chain) is from a study of blood T cells in healthy people across ages. Using a J-beta primer mix together with a sample-barcoded 5' primer, a second PCR was run for about 7 to 12 cycles. A single record per CDR3 protein comes from TCRdb applying MiXCR to the 5' RACE reads. The sample lists about 1.7 million distinct CDR3 sequences; roughly 27% were seen once. Per sample, a minimum of 6.5 million PBMCs were isolated. The germline V gene encodes CDR1 MGHRA and CDR2 YSYEKL. V was trimmed by 0 bases and J by 6 bases, leaving 13 bases between them. This CDR3 is built from 15 residues.

The sample was blood. This sequence joins TRBV4-1 and TRBJ2-3; TRBD1 is a possible D gene (6 bases). The source of this sequence is a woman in her twenties or thirties in good health. The CDR3 protein is CASSQETRGEDTQYF. CDR3 nucleotides: TGCGCCAGCAGCCAAGAAACCAGGGGCGAGGATACGCAGTATTTT.